Following are 30 T cell receptor beta chains from one sample sequenced in a study of T-cell memory formation after mild COVID-19. TCRdb reprocessed the 5' RACE reads via MiXCR and lists one record per CDR3 protein. The sample carries 240,000 or so distinct CDR3 sequences, approximately 10% recorded once. The sample comprised PBMCs or a T cell subset sorted from them (not recorded which). Receptor source: a man between 18 and 35 years old who had mild COVID-19 (a few samples of this study predate the infection). Cell type and time point are not known.

This clonotype was seen a handful of times. V is TRBV7-2 and J is TRBJ2-5, with TRBD2 matching over 7 bases. There are 16 residues in the CDR3. Germline loops: CDR1 SGHTA, CDR2 FQGNSA. V lost 5 bases and J lost 3; bases outside the gene matches: 12. CDR3: CASSAVGGSSKETQYF. CDR3 sequence (DNA): TGTGCCAGCAGCGCCGTGGGGGGGAGCTCGAAAGAGACCCAGTACTTC.

This clonotype has more than one count but fewer than ten. This chain joins TRBV6-6 and TRBJ1-5, with no clear D. In germline, CDR1 is MNHNY, CDR2 SVGAGI (reference sequence). This CDR3 spans 16 amino acids. Trimming took 5 bases from V and 6 from J, leaving 20 bases between them. DNA for the CDR3: TGTGCCAGCAGTGTCACTCGACGGAGCCCGCTTCAGCCCCAGCATTTT. Its protein is CASSVTRRSPLQPQHF.

This clonotype was detected only a few times. J is TRBJ1-5 and V is TRBV12-3 or TRBV12-4; TRBD1 might be the D (6 bases). CDR3 length equals 13 residues. With 5 bases removed from V and 6 bases from J, the gap between germline ends came to 11 bases. CDR3 in DNA: TGTGCCAGCAGTGTCACAGGGCCTCAGCCCCAGCATTTT. Translation gives CASSVTGPQPQHF.

The chain carries TRBV6-5 and TRBJ1-2; D unresolved. CDR1 and CDR2 from the germline V gene are MNHEY and SVGAGI. This CDR3 spans 12 amino acids. The germline V and J ends were trimmed by 0 bases and 7 bases, with 6 bases remaining between them. The CDR3 region has the DNA TGTGCCAGCAGTTACTCTTTAGGTGGCTACACCTTC. Protein: CASSYSLGGYTF.

In its sample, this clonotype was seen a few times. V usage is TRBV5-1 and J usage is TRBJ1-1; unclear D gene. This CDR3 is built from 14 residues. V was trimmed by 1 base and J by 1 base, leaving 8 bases between them. The germline V gene has CDR1 SGHRS and CDR2 YFSETQ. Written as DNA, the CDR3 is TGCGCCAGCAGCTTGAACAGACAGAACACTGAAGCTTTCTTT. Protein sequence: CASSLNRQNTEAFF.

This clonotype showed up just a few times. This chain uses TRBV7-9 with TRBJ2-1; tentatively, D is TRBD1 (6 bases). Per the germline V gene, CDR1 is SEHNR and CDR2 is FQNEAQ (reference sequence). The CDR3 length is 15 residues. Trimming took off 6 bases at V and 0 bases at J, with 12 bases between the two ends. The CDR3 region is CASRLDRSSYNEQFF. CDR3 sequence (DNA): TGTGCCAGCAGACTCGACAGGAGCTCCTACAATGAGCAGTTCTTC.

This clonotype was seen at least ten times. The chain uses TRBV7-8 and TRBJ2-5; 7 bases agree with TRBD1. The CDR3 runs to 14 residues. The germline CDR1 and CDR2 sequences are SGHVS and FQNEAQ. With V trimmed by 5 bases and J by 1 base, 4 bases remained unmatched. CDR3 amino acids: CASSAYRGQETQYF. The CDR3 DNA sequence: TGTGCCAGCAGCGCATACAGGGGCCAAGAGACCCAGTACTTC.

The V and J genes are TRBV5-6 and TRBJ1-5; 7 positions match TRBD1. CDR3 length: 17 amino acids. The V and J ends lost 0 bases and 0 bases, in that order; junction bases with no gene match: 6. Germline values: CDR1 SGHDT, CDR2 YYEEEE. The DNA for the CDR3 is TGTGCCAGCAGCTTGGGCAGGGGGGTGGTTAGCAATCAGCCCCAGCATTTT. It specifies CASSLGRGVVSNQPQHF. The full variable domain, completed using reference TRBV5-6 and TRBJ1-5, is DAGVTQSPTHLIKTRGQQVTLRCSPKSGHDTVSWYQQALGQGPQFIFQYYEEEERQRGNFPDRFSGHQFPNYSSELNVNALLLGDSALYLCASSLGRGVVSNQPQHFGDGTRLSIL.

The CDR3 region is CASSRTSGAYNEQFF. CDR3 bases: TGTGCCAGCAGCCGCACTAGCGGGGCCTACAATGAGCAGTTCTTC. The chain links TRBV28 to TRBJ2-1, with 10 bases that match TRBD2. The CDR3 has 15 amino acids. The germline CDR1 and CDR2 sequences are MDHEN and SYDVKM. After removal of 6 bases from V and 2 bases from J, the junction contained 4 bases not matched to a gene.

This clonotype was detected a few times. V gene TRBV4-3 combines with J gene TRBJ2-5; TRBD2 matches at 8 bases. V lost 4 bases, J lost 9 bases, and 13 bases stayed unmatched. This CDR3 is built from 15 residues. Germline V CDR1 and CDR2: LGHNA, YSLEER. The CDR3 region is CASSRSLGGGRAQYF. The CDR3 DNA is TGCGCCAGCAGCCGATCTCTCGGGGGGGGCAGGGCCCAGTACTTC.

There are many counts of this clonotype. The chain links TRBV7-2 to TRBJ2-1; 8 nucleotides match TRBD2. Germline trimming cut 5 bases from V and 2 bases from J; bases unmatched to any gene: 8. The CDR3 is 16 amino acids. Germline V lookup: CDR1 SGHTA, CDR2 FQGNSA. Here the CDR3 DNA reads TGTGCCAGCAGCCTCAAAAGCGGGGGAACCTACAATGAGCAGTTCTTC. Its translation is CASSLKSGGTYNEQFF. Using reference TRBV7-2 and TRBJ2-1 for the parts outside the CDR3, the full variable domain is GAGVSQSPSNKVTEKGKDVELRCDPISGHTALYWYRQSLGQGLEFLIYFQGNSAPDKSGLPSDRFSAERTGGSVSTLTIQRTQQEDSAVYLCASSLKSGGTYNEQFFGPGTRLTVL.

The table lists this clonotype with a few counts. This chain joins TRBV20-1 and TRBJ1-2, with unresolved D. Germline V gene lookup returns CDR1 DFQATT and CDR2 SNEGSKA (reference sequence). V was pared by 1 base and J by 2 bases, with 5 bases between. There are 12 residues in the CDR3. CDR3 sequence: CSARVGNYGYTF. The DNA for the CDR3 is TGCAGTGCTAGAGTGGGGAACTATGGCTACACCTTC.

The rearrangement uses TRBV24-1 and TRBJ2-5, with 9 bases aligning to TRBD2. Trimming cost V 5 bases and J 9 bases; bases outside gene matches: 9. This CDR3 region has 14 residues. The V gene's germline CDR1 is KGHDR and CDR2 SFDVKD. CDR3 in amino acids: CATSGASGVGAQYF. The DNA for the CDR3 is TGTGCCACCAGTGGGGCTAGCGGGGTAGGCGCCCAGTACTTC.

This clonotype was seen a few times. The chain uses TRBV3-1 and TRBJ1-6; maybe TRBD1 (6 bases). Germline assignment: CDR1 LGHDT and CDR2 YNNKEL (reference sequence). The CDR3 is 16 amino acids. V was cut by 4 bases and J by 3 bases, with 13 bases left in between. The CDR3 DNA follows: TGTGCCAGCAGCCTTCTTGGACAGAACTATAATTCACCCCTCCACTTT. This encodes CASSLLGQNYNSPLHF. The full variable domain, completed using reference TRBV3-1 and TRBJ1-6, is DTAVSQTPKYLVTQMGNDKSIKCEQNLGHDTMYWYKQDSKKFLKIMFSYNNKELIINETVPNRFSPKSPDKAHLNLHINSLELGDSAVYFCASSLLGQNYNSPLHFGNGTRLTVT.

This clonotype was seen a handful of times. V gene TRBV5-1 combines with J gene TRBJ2-3; 8 positions agree with TRBD2. V lost 0 bases and J lost 5; bases outside the gene matches: 5. There are 15 residues in the CDR3. The germline gives CDR1 SGHRS, CDR2 YFSETQ. CDR3 sequence reads: CASSLAGGAVDTQYF. Here the CDR3 DNA reads TGCGCCAGCAGCTTGGCCGGGGGGGCCGTAGATACGCAGTATTTT.

The CDR3 region is CASSLEYGALGQFF. As DNA, the CDR3 is TGTGCCAGCAGCTTGGAGTACGGGGCCCTGGGGCAGTTCTTC. The chain links TRBV5-4 to TRBJ2-1, with D possibly being TRBD1 or TRBD2 (5 bases each). The germline CDR1 and CDR2 sequences are SGHNT and YYREEE (reference sequence). The V gene lost 0 bases and the J gene lost 12 bases, with 16 bases spanning the gap. The CDR3 has 14 residues. Variable domain in full (rest from reference TRBV5-4 and TRBJ2-1): ETGVTQSPTHLIKTRGQQVTLRCSSQSGHNTVSWYQQALGQGPQFIFQYYREEENGRGNFPPRFSGLQFPNYSSELNVNALELDDSALYLCASSLEYGALGQFFGPGTRLTVL.

This clonotype was counted only a few times. This chain joins TRBV12-3 or TRBV12-4 and TRBJ1-1; D ambiguous. The CDR3 contains 13 residues. The V end was cut by 3 bases, the J end by 8 bases, with 13 bases between. CDR3 residues: CASSFFGVVEAFF. DNA of the CDR3: TGTGCCAGCAGTTTTTTTGGGGTCGTGGAAGCTTTCTTT.

This clonotype has a count of ten or more. The rearrangement uses TRBV27 and TRBJ2-7; 9 nucleotides align to TRBD1. J lost 4 bases, V lost 5 bases, and 9 bases had no gene match. The CDR3 has 15 residues. Germline V gene lookup returns CDR1 MNHEY and CDR2 SMNVEV (reference sequence). CDR3 protein: CASSPQTGGEYEQYF. For the CDR3, the DNA is TGTGCCAGCAGTCCCCAGACAGGGGGTGAGTACGAGCAGTACTTC.

The chain couples TRBV5-1 to TRBJ2-6; D not resolved. The germline CDR1 and CDR2 sequences are SGHRS and YFSETQ. With 7 bases removed from V and 4 bases from J, the gap between germline ends came to 9 bases. CDR3 size: 13 residues. CDR3 sequence (DNA): TGCGCCAGCGGCGGTGAAGGGGCCAACGTCCTGACTTTC. Protein product: CASGGEGANVLTF.

This clonotype has only a few counts. The J gene is TRBJ2-7, the V gene TRBV20-1; 11 bases are a match to TRBD1. This CDR3 has 15 amino acids. V lost 0 bases to trimming and J lost 4 bases; unmatched junction nucleotides: 5. The germline gives CDR1 DFQATT, CDR2 SNEGSKA (reference sequence). CDR3 nucleotides: TGCAGTGCTAGAGATCGGACAGGGGGCTTGTACGAGCAGTACTTC. Its translation: CSARDRTGGLYEQYF.

The rearrangement links TRBV10-2 to TRBJ2-7; D may correspond to TRBD1 or TRBD2 (5 bases each). The V end lost 7 bases, the J end lost 3 bases, and 16 bases lay between the germline ends. The CDR3 runs 14 residues. The germline V gene has CDR1 WSHSY and CDR2 SAAADI. Here the CDR3 DNA reads TGCGCCAGCACTCAAGGGGACCTCTTCTACGAGCAGTACTTC. It yields the protein CASTQGDLFYEQYF.

This chain connects TRBV4-2 to TRBJ2-5; 8 bases fit TRBD2. CDR3 length equals 15 residues. Trimming at V came to 4 bases and at J to 4 bases, leaving 8 bases not matched to a gene. In germline, CDR1 is LGHNA, CDR2 YNFKEQ. The CDR3, as DNA: TGTGCCAGCAGCCCCCGGGGGGGCGAGGGAGAGACCCAGTACTTC. As protein: CASSPRGGEGETQYF.

This clonotype has just a few counts. The V and J genes are TRBV12-3 or TRBV12-4 and TRBJ1-1; D call uncertain. The V gene lost 4 bases and the J gene lost 8 bases, with 11 bases spanning the gap. The CDR3 sequence is 12 residues long. The CDR3 spells CASSSARAEAFF. In DNA, the CDR3 is TGTGCCAGCAGTTCCGCCCGAGCGGAAGCTTTCTTT.

At least ten counts were recorded for this clonotype. The V and J genes are TRBV20-1 and TRBJ2-7; D is undetermined. Trimming took off 3 bases at V and 3 bases at J, with 6 bases between the two ends. The CDR3 is 11 amino acids. Germline V CDR1 and CDR2: DFQATT, SNEGSKA (reference sequence). CDR3 in amino acids: CSASDHYEQYF. The CDR3 nucleotides read TGCAGTGCTAGTGACCACTACGAGCAGTACTTC.

The rearrangement joins TRBV27 to TRBJ1-2, with D possibly matching TRBD1 (5 bases). CDR1 and CDR2 from the germline V gene are MNHEY and SMNVEV (reference sequence). The CDR3 has 14 amino acids. V lost 8 bases and J 5 bases, leaving 18 bases between the germline ends. CDR3 sequence reads: CASGTYGIPYGYTF. DNA for the CDR3: TGTGCCAGCGGGACTTACGGGATTCCTTATGGCTACACCTTC.

This clonotype was seen many times. This chain links TRBV12-3 or TRBV12-4 with TRBJ1-3; D remains unclear. This CDR3 contains 16 residues. V lost 1 base, J lost 0 bases, and 10 bases lay in between. The CDR3 region has the DNA TGTGCCAGCAGTTTAGGACACCCACTCTCTGGAAACACCATATATTTT. Amino acid sequence: CASSLGHPLSGNTIYF.

The V call is TRBV4-1, the J call TRBJ2-1; possibly TRBD2 for D (6 bases). CDR1 and CDR2 from the germline V gene are MGHRA and YSYEKL. V dropped 6 bases and J dropped 3 bases, with 15 bases sitting between them. CDR3 length equals 15 residues. The CDR3 nucleotides are TGCGCCAGCAGACCTCCCGGGACTGTCTACAATGAGCAGTTCTTC. Translated, it gives CASRPPGTVYNEQFF.

V is TRBV14 and J is TRBJ2-1; a possible D gene is TRBD2 (5 bases). The V gene lost 0 bases and the J gene lost 0 bases, with 12 bases spanning the gap. The length of the CDR3 is 17 residues. Germline V gene sequence: CDR1 SGHDN, CDR2 FVKESK. In DNA, the CDR3 is TGTGCCAGCAGCCAAGATCGGGGAGCTAGCTCCTACAATGAGCAGTTCTTC. Translation: CASSQDRGASSYNEQFF.

This clonotype was picked up many times. J is TRBJ2-2 and V is TRBV7-2; D perhaps matches TRBD1 (6 bases). The CDR3 has 17 residues. Trimming cost V 5 bases and J 0 bases, with 16 bases left between them. Germline lookup yields CDR1 SGHTA and CDR2 FQGNSA. The CDR3 here is CASSAQPGQTNTGELFF. The CDR3 DNA is TGTGCCAGCAGCGCACAGCCGGGACAAACGAACACCGGGGAGCTGTTTTTT.

A few counts support this clonotype. In DNA form, the CDR3 reads TGCAGCGTCGTAACGGGACGGCCTCCTTTTAATGAAAAACTGTTTTTT. Its protein is CSVVTGRPPFNEKLFF. The chain uses TRBV29-1 and TRBJ1-4; weak D call: TRBD1 (5 bases). Germline CDR1 reads SQVTM; CDR2 reads ANQGSEA. The CDR3 runs to 16 residues. Trimming took 6 bases from V and 4 from J, leaving 21 bases between them.